The sequence of this T cell receptor (beta chain) was determined in a study of T-cell reconstitution after alpha-beta-depleted transplantation in children. Preparing the TCRbeta library involved the use of unique molecular identifiers. TCRdb reanalysed the PCR reads using MiXCR and keeps one entry per CDR3 protein. The sample lists about 400,000 distinct CDR3 sequences, about an eighth seen once, with around 4.1% in the top ten. CDR3 length: 15 amino acids. Germline V gene data show CDR1 as GTSNPN and CDR2 as SVGIG (reference sequence). Unmatched junction bases numbered 7, after V lost 0 bases and J lost 2 bases.

The source is a human donor who donated a stem cell graft to a child with Fanconi anemia. This material consisted of PBMCs, taken from the stem cell graft. V is TRBV30 and J is TRBJ2-7, with 7 positions matching TRBD1. CDR3 sequence reads: CAWSVPGQRPYEQYF. Written as DNA, the CDR3 is TGTGCCTGGAGTGTGCCGGGACAGAGACCCTACGAGCAGTACTTC.